The T cell receptor beta chain under discussion was sequenced for a study of early T cells in non-severe SARS-CoV-2 infection. By sample share, this clonotype is large. The antigen remains undetermined. Individual cDNA molecules were tagged with unique molecular identifiers, the study reported. A single record per CDR3 protein comes from TCRdb applying MiXCR to the 5' RACE reads. The sample consists of about 49,000 distinct CDR3 sequences, under 7.5% of them appearing once. V was trimmed by 0 bases and J by 0 bases, leaving 6 bases between them. Germline V gene sequence: CDR1 MNHNS, CDR2 SASEGT. The CDR3 is made up of 14 amino acids. Findings and limits, study-wide: Matching results from VDJdb favored anti-spike CD8 responses, leaving private and CD4 specificities undetected.

The chain couples TRBV6-1 to TRBJ2-7; D could derive from TRBD1 or TRBD2 (5 bases each). The sequence was collected from an adult who was a healthcare worker with PCR-confirmed SARS-CoV-2 infection or an uninfected control (not recorded which). The specimen comprised whole blood, sampled at baseline. DNA for the CDR3: TGTGCCAGCAGTGAAGCGGGGACCTCCTACGAGCAGTACTTC. This codes for CASSEAGTSYEQYF.